The 9 T cell receptor beta chains reported below all come from one sample, sequenced in a study of beta chain features in type 1 diabetes. Broader study findings: In all four CD4+ subsets, TCRB CDR3 length was significantly, moderately reduced in type 1 diabetes.

The antigens for these receptors are not known. Expressed TCRB transcripts got sequenced, as all isolated RNA was reverse transcribed. Clones were read by immunoSEQ multiplex PCR, and TCRdb kept only the in-frame ones, dropping some. The table includes approximately 250,000 clones, 24% detected once. Sequencing input: naive CD4+ T cells from blood. These receptors originate from a woman aged 25 to 45 with type 1 diabetes.

This clone was detected a few times. V gene TRBV18 combines with J gene TRBJ2-7; D may be TRBD2 (6 bases). Germline-derived CDR1 and CDR2 are KGHSH and LQKENI. Trimming removed 3 bases from V and 5 bases from J, with 23 bases in between. This CDR3 is built from 17 residues. CDR3 sequence reads: CASSPYPGAGGMHEQYF. In DNA form, the CDR3 reads TGTGCCAGCTCACCGTACCCCGGAGCGGGCGGGATGCACGAGCAGTACTTC.

This sequence joins TRBV28 and TRBJ2-5; D is unresolved. The CDR3 has 11 amino acids. Germline loops: CDR1 MDHEN, CDR2 SYDVKM. V was trimmed by 3 bases and J by 6 bases, leaving 5 bases between them. CDR3 amino acids: CASSFAKTQYF. DNA for the CDR3: TGTGCCAGCAGTTTCGCGAAGACCCAGTACTTC.

V is TRBV6-6 and J is TRBJ2-7, with a possible D match to TRBD2 (6 bases). This CDR3 has 12 amino acids. CDR1 is MNHNY and CDR2 is SVGAGI in the germline V gene (reference sequence). The V gene lost 6 bases and the J gene lost 4 bases, with 10 bases spanning the gap. The CDR3 loop is CASSLEGYEQYF. As DNA, the CDR3 is TGTGCCAGCAGCCTGGAGGGGTACGAGCAGTACTTC.

This chain links TRBV11-2 with TRBJ1-1, with TRBD1 identical over 7 bases. The CDR3 totals 12 residues. The V gene end was trimmed by 4 bases and the J gene end by 11 bases; junction bases not matched to a gene: 7. Germline CDR1 and CDR2: SGHAT and FQNNGV. The CDR3 protein is CASSSLTGYAFF. The DNA for the CDR3 is TGTGCCAGCAGCTCTCTGACAGGGTACGCTTTCTTT.

This clone showed up just a few times. This chain uses TRBV2 with TRBJ2-7, with TRBD2 identical over 7 bases. In germline, CDR1 is SNHLY, CDR2 FYNNEI. V shed 7 bases, J shed 5 bases, and the junction held 8 bases outside the gene matches. CDR3 length: 13 residues. The CDR3 spells CASKAGGIDEQYF. CDR3 coding DNA: TGTGCCAGCAAGGCCGGGGGGATCGACGAGCAGTACTTC.

This clone has only a few counts. The J gene is TRBJ2-1, the V gene TRBV9; 9 bases match TRBD1. V was clipped by 3 bases and J by 4 bases; unmatched bases: 5. The CDR3 is 15 amino acids. From germline, CDR1 is SGDLS and CDR2 YYNGEE. The CDR3 DNA is TGTGCCAGCAGCGCCGGGACAGGGTTATACAATGAGCAGTTCTTC. As protein: CASSAGTGLYNEQFF.

There are a few counts of this clone. This chain connects TRBV5-8 to TRBJ2-1; D unresolved. Germline CDR1 and CDR2: SGHTS and YDEGEE. Trimming took off 5 bases at V and 7 bases at J, with 13 bases between the two ends. The CDR3 sequence is 13 residues long. The CDR3 spells CASRLLFGNEQFF. For the CDR3, the DNA is TGTGCCAGCAGACTGCTCTTCGGGAATGAGCAGTTCTTC.

A word on this clone: This CDR3 is also generated by other DNA sequences in the sample. The rearrangement uses TRBV6-5 and TRBJ1-2, with D tentatively TRBD1 (6 bases). Trimming left V 2 bases short and J 4 bases short, with 8 bases between. There are 13 residues in the CDR3. CDR1 is MNHEY, CDR2 SVGAGI, per germline. The CDR3 loop reads CASSYGQSYGYTF. CDR3 bases: TGTGCCAGCAGTTACGGACAGAGCTATGGCTACACCTTC.

This chain joins TRBV30 and TRBJ1-1, with 9 bases matching TRBD1. With V trimmed by 0 bases and J by 11 bases, 7 bases remained unmatched. The CDR3 length is 13 residues. CDR1 GTSNPN and CDR2 SVGIG come from the germline V gene (reference sequence). CDR3 nucleotide sequence: TGTGCCTGGAGTGTAAGGACAGGGGTTCGGGCTTTCTTT. Its translation is CAWSVRTGVRAFF. The full variable domain, with the rest looked up from reference TRBV30 and TRBJ1-1, is SQTIHQWPATLVQPVGSPLSLECTVEGTSNPNLYWYRQAAGRGLQLLFYSVGIGQISSEVPQNLSASRPQDRQFILSSKKLLLSDSGFYLCAWSVRTGVRAFFGQGTRLTVV.